The T cell receptor (beta chain) under discussion was sequenced for a study of OX40 agonist ivuxolimab in advanced cancers. Looking at the study overall: From 23 to 79 years was the age range, with a mean of about 54 years, and over 70% were male. Three patients, one with hepatocellular carcinoma and two with cutaneous melanoma, achieved partial responses. Study-wide results and caveats: Partial responders dosed at 0.1-3.0 mg/kg displayed clonal expansion ranking among the lowest.

Baseline was the first blood sampling point, followed by cycle 4 day 1 and cycle 7 day 1. A note on this clone: Its target is not known.

TCRdb's copy holds only in-frame clones and misses some; the assay was immunoSEQ multiplex PCR. The sample lists roughly 46,000 clones; 70% to 90% were seen once. This clonotype originated in an adult with an advanced solid tumor such as melanoma, head and neck, liver or kidney cancer. Sequenced material: CD4+ or CD8+ T cells sorted from blood, taken in a trial of the OX40 agonist ivuxolimab.

CDR3 amino acids: CASSSLQQGSYNEQFF. The CDR3 DNA sequence: TGTGCCAGCTCTTCGTTGCAACAGGGTTCCTACAATGAGCAGTTCTTC. The chain joins TRBV18 to TRBJ2-1; D possibly corresponds to TRBD1 (6 bases). CDR3 length equals 16 residues. Deletions cut 6 bases from V and 1 base from J, with 16 bases between. Germline V CDR1 and CDR2: KGHSH, LQKENI.